The 24 T cell receptor beta chains below all came from one sample that was sequenced in a study of T cells in Graves' hyperthyroidism and ophthalmopathy. Amplified regions were TCR beta CDR3 sequences from RNA transcripts. First-round RT-PCR targeting the TCR CDR3 was performed with the HTBI primer set. TCRdb used MiXCR to reprocess the multiplex PCR reads, holding one entry per CDR3 protein. This sample has over 350,000 distinct CDR3 sequences, with 11% to 15% found just once. Sample: blood. These receptors were obtained from a man aged 50-59 years with Graves' ophthalmopathy.

This chain links TRBV5-1 with TRBJ2-2, with TRBD2 identical over 14 bases. The CDR3 length is 21 residues. Germline CDR1 and CDR2: SGHRS and YFSETQ. V lost 3 bases and J lost 3; bases outside the gene matches: 16. The CDR3 loop reads CASSSTQRLAGGPMDTGELFF. The CDR3 coding sequence is TGCGCCAGCAGCTCCACCCAGAGACTAGCGGGAGGGCCCATGGACACCGGGGAGCTGTTTTTT.

Many counts were recorded for this clonotype. The chain employs TRBV2 and TRBJ2-7; D possibly corresponds to TRBD2 (6 bases). Germline V gene lookup returns CDR1 SNHLY and CDR2 FYNNEI. V lost 6 bases and J 4 bases, leaving 19 bases between the germline ends. The CDR3 sequence is 15 residues long. The CDR3, as DNA: TGTGCCAGCAGCTGGCGTGGGGGGATAAGGTACGAGCAGTACTTC. It codes for CASSWRGGIRYEQYF.

The chain is built from TRBV19 and TRBJ2-1, with a tentative D call TRBD1 (6 bases). The CDR3 is made up of 16 amino acids. V was cut by 5 bases and J by 0 bases, with 14 bases left in between. In germline, CDR1 is LNHDA, CDR2 SQIVND (reference sequence). CDR3 in amino acids: CASSLLQGPSYNEQFF. The CDR3 DNA is TGTGCCAGTAGTCTTCTTCAGGGGCCCTCCTACAATGAGCAGTTCTTC.

In this sample, this clonotype turned up a few times. The rearrangement links TRBV6-1 to TRBJ2-1; perhaps TRBD1 as D (6 bases). The germline V and J ends were trimmed by 7 bases and 3 bases, with 28 bases remaining between them. This CDR3 spans 19 amino acids. Germline loops: CDR1 MNHNS, CDR2 SASEGT. In DNA form, the CDR3 reads TGTGCCAGCAATAGGGGTCCGGCGAACAGGGCCTACAGCTACAATGAGCAGTTCTTC. Translating it yields CASNRGPANRAYSYNEQFF.

The rearrangement joins TRBV20-1 to TRBJ2-7; the D gene is possibly TRBD2 (6 bases). CDR1 and CDR2 (germline): DFQATT, SNEGSKA (reference sequence). CDR3 length: 16 residues. The V gene lost 3 bases and the J gene lost 7 bases, with 25 bases spanning the gap. In nucleotides, the CDR3 is TGCAGTGCTAGCCCTCTAACTAGCTCGTTAGGTCTTGAGCAGTACTTC. Amino acids: CSASPLTSSLGLEQYF.

The gene calls are TRBV29-1 and TRBJ1-3; D gene ambiguous. This CDR3 has 13 amino acids. Trimming took 7 bases from V and 1 from J, leaving 11 bases between them. Germline CDR1 SQVTM, CDR2 ANQGSEA. In DNA form, the CDR3 reads TGCAGCGCTGGGGTCCAGTCTGGAAACACCATATATTTT. Translating gives CSAGVQSGNTIYF.

This clonotype was picked up many times. The CDR3 DNA follows: TGCAGTGCAACCCCGGGGTACGAGCAGTACTTC. This codes for CSATPGYEQYF. The chain carries TRBV20-1 and TRBJ2-7, with D tentatively TRBD2 (5 bases). Germline values: CDR1 DFQATT, CDR2 SNEGSKA (reference sequence). Trimming took 6 bases from V and 4 from J, leaving 10 bases between them. The CDR3 contains 11 residues.

This chain connects TRBV11-2 to TRBJ2-7; 14 bases agree with TRBD2. This CDR3 has 16 residues. J lost 6 bases, V lost 5 bases, and 9 bases had no gene match. Germline CDR1 is SGHAT and CDR2 is FQNNGV. The CDR3 reads CASSPGLAGVIVEQYF. The CDR3 coding sequence is TGTGCCAGCAGCCCGGGACTAGCGGGAGTTATCGTCGAGCAGTACTTC.

V usage is TRBV4-1 and J usage is TRBJ2-7; D not certain. The CDR3 is 15 amino acids. Trimming removed 4 bases at V and 4 bases at J, with 17 bases between. Germline CDR1 and CDR2: MGHRA and YSYEKL. CDR3 amino acids: CASSRQQDTSYEQYF. The CDR3 DNA follows: TGCGCCAGCAGCCGGCAACAAGATACATCATACGAGCAGTACTTC.

This clonotype was observed at least ten times. The V and J genes are TRBV30 and TRBJ2-1, with 12 bases identical to TRBD2. V shed 4 bases and J 8 bases; nucleotides not matched to a gene: 12. Per germline, CDR1 GTSNPN and CDR2 SVGIG (reference sequence). The CDR3 loop spans 16 amino acids. The CDR3 DNA reads as TGTGCCTGGAAGAGATTAGGACTAGCGGGAAGTGATGAGCAGTTCTTC. It is translated as CAWKRLGLAGSDEQFF.

This clonotype was picked up many times. The J gene is TRBJ1-1, the V gene TRBV15; no clear D gene. Looked up from germline, CDR1 is LNHNV and CDR2 is YYDKDF (reference sequence). The CDR3 has 17 amino acids. The germline V and J ends were trimmed by 0 bases and 2 bases, with 16 bases remaining between them. The CDR3 coding sequence is TGTGCCACCAGCAGAGATCGGAGGCAGAAACTTAACACTGAAGCTTTCTTT. This sequence encodes CATSRDRRQKLNTEAFF.

There are many counts of this clonotype. For the CDR3, the DNA is TGTGCTAGTGGTTTGGGCGAAAATACAAAAAACATTCAGTACTTC. Protein product: CASGLGENTKNIQYF. The chain has TRBV12-5 and TRBJ2-4; D is undetermined. Germline CDR1 reads LGHNT; CDR2 reads FRNRAP. The CDR3 runs to 15 residues. With 1 base removed from V and 4 bases from J, the gap between germline ends came to 11 bases. The variable domain in full, completed from reference TRBV12-5 and TRBJ2-4, reads DARVTQTPRHKVTEMGQEVTMRCQPILGHNTVFWYRQTMMQGLELLAYFRNRAPLDDSGMPKDRFSAEMPDATLATLKIQPSEPRDSAVYFCASGLGENTKNIQYFGAGTRLSVL.

In DNA, the CDR3 is TGTGCCAGCAGGTATCTAACAGTCCACGGGGTAAAACTGTTTTTT. Protein: CASRYLTVHGVKLFF. V usage is TRBV7-2 and J usage is TRBJ1-4, with unresolved D. The CDR3 loop spans 15 amino acids. Germline V gene sequence: CDR1 SGHTA, CDR2 FQGNSA. Trimming left V 6 bases short and J 10 bases short, with 21 bases between.

The chain employs TRBV19 and TRBJ2-6; tentatively, D is TRBD1 (6 bases). V was cut by 4 bases and J by 2 bases, with 15 bases left in between. Germline V CDR1 and CDR2: LNHDA, SQIVND (reference sequence). The CDR3 is 17 amino acids. Written as DNA, the CDR3 is TGTGCCAGTAGTAGCTGGACAGTCATTACTGGGGCCAACGTCCTGACTTTC. This encodes CASSSWTVITGANVLTF.

This clonotype was seen ten or more times. The genes are TRBV18 and TRBJ1-2, with 7 bases lining up with TRBD1. Germline lookup yields CDR1 KGHSH and CDR2 LQKENI. CDR3 length equals 12 residues. V lost 3 bases, J lost 6 bases, and 1 base stayed unmatched. The CDR3 DNA sequence: TGTGCCAGCTCACCCACAGGGGATGGCTACACCTTC. Amino acids: CASSPTGDGYTF.

The table lists this clonotype with a few counts. The rearrangement links TRBV12-3 or TRBV12-4 to TRBJ1-1; 9 bases map to TRBD1. V lost 4 bases to trimming and J lost 5 bases; unmatched junction nucleotides: 5. The CDR3 is 14 amino acids. CDR3 bases: TGTGCCAGCAGTTGGGGACAGGGAGATACTGAAGCTTTCTTT. Protein product: CASSWGQGDTEAFF.

The V gene is TRBV5-1, the J gene TRBJ2-5; D is uncertain. The germline V and J ends were trimmed by 2 bases and 2 bases, with 13 bases remaining between them. Per the germline V gene, CDR1 is SGHRS and CDR2 is YFSETQ. The CDR3 consists of 15 residues. CDR3 coding DNA: TGCGCCAGCAGCTTCACGAGGTCACGTCAAGAGACCCAGTACTTC. This translates into CASSFTRSRQETQYF. The full variable domain, in which reference TRBV5-1 and TRBJ2-5 provide the parts outside the CDR3, is KAGVTQTPRYLIKTRGQQVTLSCSPISGHRSVSWYQQTPGQGLQFLFEYFSETQRNKGNFPGRFSGRQFSNSRSEMNVSTLELGDSALYLCASSFTRSRQETQYFGPGTRLLVL.

The V gene is TRBV15, the J gene TRBJ2-3; tentative D call: TRBD2 (5 bases). This CDR3 comprises 16 residues. The germline CDR1 and CDR2 sequences are LNHNV and YYDKDF (reference sequence). The V gene lost 0 bases and the J gene lost 2 bases, with 12 bases spanning the gap. The CDR3 region has the DNA TGTGCCACCAGCAGAGAGAGACTACTATCCACAGATACGCAGTATTTT. It specifies CATSRERLLSTDTQYF. Full variable domain (outside the CDR3, taken from reference TRBV15 and TRBJ2-3): DAMVIQNPRYQVTQFGKPVTLSCSQTLNHNVMYWYQQKSSQAPKLLFHYYDKDFNNEADTPDNFQSRRPNTSFCFLDIRSPGLGDTAMYLCATSRERLLSTDTQYFGPGTRLTVL.

The rearrangement uses TRBV6-1 and TRBJ1-2; maybe TRBD1 (5 bases). V gave up 5 bases and J gave up 6 bases, with 16 bases separating them. Germline V CDR1 and CDR2: MNHNS, SASEGT. The CDR3 covers 14 residues. CDR3 in DNA: TGTGCCAGCAGTCCCCTGGGGGGGTGGGATGGCTACACCTTC. It yields the protein CASSPLGGWDGYTF.

This clonotype was picked up a small number of times. The chain has TRBV6-1 and TRBJ2-1; maybe TRBD1 (6 bases). Germline loops: CDR1 MNHNS, CDR2 SASEGT. Trimming took 6 bases from V and 2 from J, leaving 11 bases between them. There are 14 residues in the CDR3. The CDR3 coding sequence is TGTGCCAGCAGCCAAACAGGGCCCTACAATGAGCAGTTCTTC. Its translation: CASSQTGPYNEQFF.

This clonotype was detected a few times. This rearrangement joins TRBV19 to TRBJ2-6, with 9 bases that match TRBD1. The CDR3 consists of 17 residues. V lost 5 bases to trimming and J lost 4 bases; unmatched junction nucleotides: 9. Germline V gene sequence: CDR1 LNHDA, CDR2 SQIVND (reference sequence). The CDR3 spells CASSRDRAVEGANVLTF. The DNA of the CDR3 is TGTGCCAGTAGTCGGGACAGGGCTGTCGAGGGGGCCAACGTCCTGACTTTC.

This clonotype was seen ten or more times. The rearrangement uses TRBV29-1 and TRBJ2-7, with 7 positions matching TRBD2. Trimming at V came to 5 bases and at J to 0 bases, leaving 7 bases not matched to a gene. This CDR3 spans 14 amino acids. Germline V gene lookup returns CDR1 SQVTM and CDR2 ANQGSEA. The DNA of the CDR3 is TGCAGCGTTCTGCTAGCGGAACTCTCCTACGAGCAGTACTTC. Translated, it gives CSVLLAELSYEQYF.

As for this clonotype: A junction end diverges from the germline sequence, so it may reflect a read error. The chain carries TRBV5-1 and TRBJ2-7; the match to TRBD1 covers 9 bases. CDR3 length: 15 residues. Germline loops: CDR1 SGHRS, CDR2 YFSETQ. The chain's CDR3 is CASGFRDRVSDEQYF. The CDR3, as DNA: TGCGCCAGCGGCTTCCGGGACAGGGTTTCGGACGAGCAGTACTTC.

V usage is TRBV19 and J usage is TRBJ2-1, with 12 positions matching TRBD2. From germline, CDR1 is LNHDA and CDR2 SQIVND (reference sequence). This CDR3 region has 14 residues. Germline trimming cut 8 bases from V and 9 bases from J; bases unmatched to any gene: 8. This CDR3 reads CASHQTSGRSEQFF. The CDR3 DNA reads TGTGCCAGTCACCAGACTAGCGGGAGATCTGAGCAGTTCTTC.